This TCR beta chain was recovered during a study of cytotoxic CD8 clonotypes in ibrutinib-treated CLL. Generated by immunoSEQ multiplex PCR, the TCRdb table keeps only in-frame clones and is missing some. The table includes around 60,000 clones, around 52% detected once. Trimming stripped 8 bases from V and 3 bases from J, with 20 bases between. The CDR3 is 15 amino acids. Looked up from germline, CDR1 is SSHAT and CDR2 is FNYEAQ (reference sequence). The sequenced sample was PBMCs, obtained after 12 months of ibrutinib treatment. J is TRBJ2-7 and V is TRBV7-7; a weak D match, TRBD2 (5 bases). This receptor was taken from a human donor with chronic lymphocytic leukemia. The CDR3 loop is CASSAAVGLIYEQYF. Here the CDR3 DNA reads TGTGCCAGCTCCGCAGCGGTCGGACTCATCTACGAGCAGTACTTC.